The 23 T cell receptor beta chains reported below all come from one sample, sequenced in a study of graft-versus-host responses after intestinal transplantation. The repertoire was sequenced with immunoSEQ multiplex PCR; TCRdb's copy has only in-frame clones and lacks some. The profile shows fewer than 120,000 clones, 93% of them singletons. No antigens are known for them. The sample here was unstimulated CD8+ T cells sorted from spleen or lymph node cells, taken before intestinal transplant. The receptors were sampled from a human donor who received an intestinal transplant.

The chain employs TRBV14 and TRBJ1-1, with no clear D. This CDR3 is 15 amino acids long. V was clipped by 4 bases and J by 0 bases, with 12 bases between them. Germline CDR1 and CDR2: SGHDN and FVKESK. CDR3 in amino acids: CASSLDRDMNTEAFF. The CDR3 nucleotides read TGTGCCAGCAGCCTAGACCGGGATATGAACACTGAAGCTTTCTTT.

As for this clone: Within the sample, other DNA sequences also encode this same CDR3. The V and J genes are TRBV19 and TRBJ2-1; D might be TRBD1 or TRBD2, each matching 5 bases. V lost 5 bases and J lost 4, with 9 bases in between. Germline loops: CDR1 LNHDA, CDR2 SQIVND (reference sequence). CDR3 size: 13 residues. CDR3 loop: CASSRDLYNEQFF. CDR3 in DNA: TGTGCCAGTAGTCGGGACCTATACAATGAGCAGTTCTTC.

The chain recombines TRBV6-5 with TRBJ2-3, with 7 bases fitting TRBD2. CDR3 length: 15 residues. After removal of 2 bases from V and 2 bases from J, the junction contained 4 bases not matched to a gene. Germline CDR1 reads MNHEY; CDR2 reads SVGAGI. The CDR3 sequence: CASSYDGTNTDTQYF. For the CDR3, the DNA is TGTGCCAGCAGTTACGACGGGACTAACACAGATACGCAGTATTTT.

DNA of the CDR3: TGTGCCAGCAGGAGTCCGGGACAGGGGGCGCCCGGGGAGCTGTTTTTT. Encoded protein: CASRSPGQGAPGELFF. This chain uses TRBV7-2 with TRBJ2-2, with 12 bases aligning to TRBD1. The CDR3 is 16 amino acids. V lost 6 bases, J lost 6 bases, and 8 bases stayed unmatched. Germline-derived CDR1 and CDR2 are SGHTA and FQGNSA.

The V gene is TRBV12-5, the J gene TRBJ2-3, with TRBD1 matching 7 bases. The CDR3 has 12 residues. Per germline, CDR1 LGHNT and CDR2 FRNRAP. Trimming took 4 bases from V and 9 from J; bases not matched to a gene: 4. The CDR3 DNA reads TGTGCTAGTGGTTGGGGACAGAGGACGCAGTATTTT. This gives the protein CASGWGQRTQYF. The whole variable domain, filled in from reference TRBV12-5 and TRBJ2-3, reads DARVTQTPRHKVTEMGQEVTMRCQPILGHNTVFWYRQTMMQGLELLAYFRNRAPLDDSGMPKDRFSAEMPDATLATLKIQPSEPRDSAVYFCASGWGQRTQYFGPGTRLTVL.

The genes are TRBV19 and TRBJ1-2; D perhaps matches TRBD1 (5 bases). CDR3 length: 13 residues. V shed 5 bases and J shed 7 bases, with 14 bases lying between them. Germline CDR1 and CDR2: LNHDA and SQIVND (reference sequence). CDR3 in DNA: TGTGCCAGTAGTGAGGGATTCGGGGGTGGCTACACCTTC. Translation gives CASSEGFGGGYTF.

The chain uses TRBV27 and TRBJ1-5; D is ambiguous. Germline loops: CDR1 MNHEY, CDR2 SMNVEV (reference sequence). This CDR3 contains 15 residues. V lost 0 bases and J 0 bases, leaving 6 bases between the germline ends. The CDR3 DNA sequence: TGTGCCAGCAGTTTATCAGGGAATAGCAATCAGCCCCAGCATTTT. Residues: CASSLSGNSNQPQHF.

The chain has TRBV28 and TRBJ2-7, with 10 bases aligning to TRBD1. The germline CDR1 and CDR2 sequences are MDHEN and SYDVKM. CDR3 length: 16 residues. Germline trimming cut 8 bases from V and 2 bases from J; bases unmatched to any gene: 12. In DNA form, the CDR3 reads TGTGCCAGCGGCTCCGGGGACAGGGGATTGACCTACGAGCAGTACTTC. Translation: CASGSGDRGLTYEQYF.

The J gene is TRBJ2-1, the V gene TRBV15; 8 bases agree with TRBD2. V lost 0 bases and J lost 7; bases outside the gene matches: 8. Germline values: CDR1 LNHNV, CDR2 YYDKDF (reference sequence). This CDR3 is 16 amino acids long. This chain's CDR3 is CATSRDRTSIRNEQFF. The CDR3 DNA is TGTGCCACCAGCAGAGATCGGACTAGCATACGGAATGAGCAGTTCTTC.

J is TRBJ2-2 and V is TRBV9; D may be TRBD1 (6 bases). Trimming cost V 10 bases and J 5 bases, with 15 bases left between them. The CDR3 covers 13 residues. Germline V gene lookup returns CDR1 SGDLS and CDR2 YYNGEE. CDR3 DNA sequence: TGTGCCGCCCGGGACATTGAAACCGGGGAGCTGTTTTTT. This gives the protein CAARDIETGELFF.

The chain combines TRBV13 with TRBJ2-1, with a tentative D call TRBD1 (6 bases). The CDR3 sequence is 17 residues long. The germline V gene has CDR1 PRHDT and CDR2 FYEKMQ (reference sequence). V lost 1 base to trimming and J lost 8 bases, with 21 bases between them. The CDR3 DNA sequence: TGTGCCAGCAGCTTAGTTCTTGGGGCAGGGGAGAGGGATGAGCAGTTCTTC. Translation gives CASSLVLGAGERDEQFF.

CDR3 loop: CASSPSGTPYEQYF. The CDR3, as DNA: TGTGCCAGCTCACCTAGCGGGACCCCCTACGAGCAGTACTTC. This chain connects TRBV18 to TRBJ2-7, with 8 bases identical to TRBD2. Trimming took 3 bases from V and 2 from J; bases not matched to a gene: 3. The CDR3 length is 14 residues. Germline CDR1 reads KGHSH; CDR2 reads LQKENI.

This sequence joins TRBV7-9 and TRBJ2-1, with D perhaps TRBD1 (5 bases). The ends were cut back, 8 bases at V and 1 base at J, with 18 bases in the middle. Per germline, CDR1 SEHNR and CDR2 FQNEAQ (reference sequence). The CDR3 length is 16 residues. CDR3 residues: CASADSAPGSYNEQFF. Here the CDR3 DNA reads TGTGCCAGCGCCGACAGTGCACCTGGTTCCTACAATGAGCAGTTCTTC.

The chain links TRBV28 to TRBJ2-3; D unresolved. The CDR3 runs to 11 residues. Between the trimmed V and J ends, which lost 5 bases and 2 bases, there was a span of 2 bases. Per the germline V gene, CDR1 is MDHEN and CDR2 is SYDVKM. The CDR3 sequence is CASSITDTQYF. CDR3 DNA sequence: TGTGCCAGCAGTATCACAGATACGCAGTATTTT.

This CDR3 reads CASSVDRRRETQYF. CDR3 DNA: TGTGCCAGCAGCGTAGATCGACGGAGGGAGACCCAGTACTTC. The V gene is TRBV9, the J gene TRBJ2-5; TRBD2 is a possible D gene (5 bases). CDR3 size: 14 residues. CDR1 is SGDLS, CDR2 YYNGEE, per germline. Trimming removed 0 bases at V and 5 bases at J, with 11 bases between.

This chain links TRBV9 with TRBJ2-1; TRBD2 agrees at 14 bases. Germline values: CDR1 SGDLS, CDR2 YYNGEE. The CDR3 totals 15 residues. V shed 2 bases, J shed 8 bases, and the junction held 3 bases outside the gene matches. Here the CDR3 DNA reads TGTGCCAGCAGCGTGGGGACTAGCGGGGGAGATGAGCAGTTCTTC. This codes for CASSVGTSGGDEQFF.

The rearrangement uses TRBV4-1 and TRBJ2-1, with 9 positions matching TRBD2. Germline V gene sequence: CDR1 MGHRA, CDR2 YSYEKL. V shed 0 bases and J 1 base; nucleotides not matched to a gene: 7. This CDR3 comprises 18 residues. The CDR3 here is CASSQDRFAGGSYNEQFF. As DNA, the CDR3 is TGCGCCAGCAGCCAAGATCGATTTGCGGGAGGGTCCTACAATGAGCAGTTCTTC.

The rearrangement links TRBV7-8 to TRBJ2-1; TRBD2 matches at 12 bases. The CDR3 is 19 amino acids. CDR1 and CDR2 (germline): SGHVS, FQNEAQ. Unmatched junction bases numbered 10, after V lost 4 bases and J lost 0 bases. This CDR3 is CASSYFTSGRPSSYNEQFF. CDR3 nucleotide sequence: TGTGCCAGCAGCTACTTCACTAGCGGGAGGCCCAGCTCCTACAATGAGCAGTTCTTC.

On this clone itself: A read error may produce the germline difference seen at one junction end. This sequence joins TRBV7-9 and TRBJ2-2; perhaps TRBD1 as D (6 bases). Germline loops: CDR1 SEHNR, CDR2 FQNEAQ (reference sequence). CDR3 size: 15 residues. The CDR3 DNA is TGTGCCGGCAGCCGCCCCCCAGGGGATACCGGGGAGCTGTTTTTT. Translated: CAGSRPPGDTGELFF.

The chain has TRBV5-3 and TRBJ2-7, with TRBD2 matching over 12 bases. TRBV5-3 is labeled an ORF, and its function is uncertain. The junction had 1 base not matched to a gene; V was cut back by 1 base and J by 5 bases. The CDR3 totals 14 residues. The CDR3 loop is CARSLLAGGHEQYF. CDR3 in DNA: TGTGCCAGAAGCTTGCTAGCGGGAGGGCACGAGCAGTACTTC.

The gene calls are TRBV12-5 and TRBJ2-7; D tentatively reads TRBD1 or TRBD2 (7 bases each). Germline V gene sequence: CDR1 LGHNT, CDR2 FRNRAP. This CDR3 comprises 15 residues. Trimming shortened V by 6 bases and J by 7 bases, and 22 bases separated the two germline ends. The CDR3 DNA reads TGTGCTAGTGGCTACGGACAGGCTGGGGGGGAGGAGCAGTACTTC. Translated, it gives CASGYGQAGGEEQYF.

The chain couples TRBV19 to TRBJ1-2, with a possible D match to TRBD1 (6 bases). V lost 5 bases to trimming and J lost 8 bases, with 18 bases between them. This CDR3 has 14 residues. CDR1 and CDR2 from the germline V gene are LNHDA and SQIVND (reference sequence). The CDR3 region is CASSFGTSVVGYTF. CDR3 bases: TGTGCCAGTAGTTTCGGGACATCGGTCGTAGGCTACACCTTC.

This chain joins TRBV6-1 and TRBJ1-1, with D perhaps TRBD1 (6 bases). The germline gives CDR1 MNHNS, CDR2 SASEGT. The CDR3 has 15 residues. Trimming left V 4 bases short and J 1 base short, with 13 bases between. In nucleotides, the CDR3 is TGTGCCAGCAGTGGGGGGCGGGCAGAGAACACTGAAGCTTTCTTT. It encodes CASSGGRAENTEAFF.